These 2 T cell receptor beta chains share one sample of origin, sequenced in a study of T cell responses to AZD1222 COVID-19 vaccine (TCRdb year 2021). Libraries were prepared through the immunoSEQ multiplex PCR assay. The source is immuneACCESS, and TCRdb retained only in-frame sequences with V and J called. Part of the clones is not carried over; for the studies checked, unresolved V genes explain less than half of this, and the remainder is unexplained. For this sample there are approximately 120,000 clones; 85% to 90% appear just once. 25% to 30% of the sample lies in the top ten. The sample's time point, from its label and the paper: baseline before first vaccination. The material sequenced was peripheral blood, taken on day 0 of AZD1222 vaccination. The receptors originated from an adult in good health.

This sequence joins TRBV2 and TRBJ2-1; D possibly corresponds to TRBD2 (5 bases). This CDR3 comprises 15 residues. The V end was cut by 3 bases, the J end by 5 bases, with 14 bases between. Germline loops: CDR1 SNHLY, CDR2 FYNNEI. The CDR3 DNA reads TGTGCCAGCAGTGAGCAGCGGAGCAGGAACAATGAGCAGTTCTTC. Its translation is CASSEQRSRNNEQFF.

The gene calls are TRBV3-1 (or the pseudogene TRBV3-2) and TRBJ1-6, with D uncertain. This CDR3 is 14 amino acids long. CDR1 and CDR2 (germline): LGHDT, YNNKEL (reference sequence). Trimming removed 3 bases from V and 7 bases from J, with 10 bases in between. The CDR3 DNA reads as TGTGCCAGCAGCCACCGAACAGCGAATTCACCCCTCCACTTT. It translates to CASSHRTANSPLHF.